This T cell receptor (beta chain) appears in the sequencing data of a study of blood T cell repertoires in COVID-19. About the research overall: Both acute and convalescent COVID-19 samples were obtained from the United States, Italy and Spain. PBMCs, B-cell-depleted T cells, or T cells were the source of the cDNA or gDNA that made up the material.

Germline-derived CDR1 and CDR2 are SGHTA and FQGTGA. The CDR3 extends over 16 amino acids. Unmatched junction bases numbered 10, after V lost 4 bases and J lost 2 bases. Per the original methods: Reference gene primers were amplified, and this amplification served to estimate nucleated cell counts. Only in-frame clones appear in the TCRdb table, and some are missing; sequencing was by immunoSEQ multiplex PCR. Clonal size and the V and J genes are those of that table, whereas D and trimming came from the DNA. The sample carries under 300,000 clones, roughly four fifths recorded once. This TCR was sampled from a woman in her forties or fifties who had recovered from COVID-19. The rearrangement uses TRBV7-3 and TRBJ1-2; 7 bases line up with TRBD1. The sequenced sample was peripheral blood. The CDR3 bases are TGTGCCAGCAGCTCCCAGGGGACAGCGATAAACTATGGCTACACCTTC. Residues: CASSSQGTAINYGYTF.